The entry below describes one T cell receptor (beta chain). Its specificity is unknown. The CDR3 end falls 3 residues outside the read, so it is completed with the germline J gene. The data originate from a study of T cells in women clearing cervical HPV infection. TCRdb keeps only in-frame clones here, not all; method: immunoSEQ multiplex PCR. The table for this sample gives about 30,000 clones. V lost 2 bases, J lost 0 bases, and 2 bases stayed unmatched. The CDR3 sequence is 17 residues long. CDR1 SGHRS and CDR2 YFSETQ come from the germline V gene. Overall study results and limits: A classifier using richness and V gene abundances reached an AUC of under 0.9. TRBV6-7 relative abundance averaged 0.11% in cases and about 0.15% in controls. Richness differences could reflect unmeasured T-cell content per sample.

The chain combines TRBV5-1 with TRBJ2-5; 15 bases fit TRBD2. Sequencing was performed on blood buffy coat. This TCR was recovered from a woman aged 18 to 69 with a cervical HPV16 infection that either progressed to CIN3+ or cleared (not recorded which). CDR3 sequence reads: CASSFGLAGGNQETQYF. CDR3 bases read: TGCGCCAGCAGCTTTGGACTAGCGGGAGGGAACCAAGAGACC.